The text below deals with one TCR beta chain. This sample was included in a study of cytomegalovirus exposure and HLA in healthy donors. It was with 60 Vbeta and 13 Jbeta primers that the PCR ran. Using immunoSEQ multiplex PCR, the repertoire was profiled, and TCRdb retains in-frame clones only, with some absent. The table records over 85,000 clones, roughly 8.2% of them present only once. V lost 3 bases, J lost 4 bases, and 19 bases stayed unmatched. In germline, CDR1 is SGHRS, CDR2 YFSETQ. The CDR3 spans 20 residues. The sequencing input was PBMCs. The rearrangement uses TRBV5-1 and TRBJ2-7, with 13 bases matching TRBD2. The receptor was derived from a man aged 50 to 60 in good health and CMV-seronegative. DNA for the CDR3: TGCGCCAGCAGCTCCGTTGGAGGGTCCGGGACTAGCGGGACCTGGTACGAGCAGTACTTC. This translates into CASSSVGGSGTSGTWYEQYF. The full variable domain, with the rest looked up from reference TRBV5-1 and TRBJ2-7, is KAGVTQTPRYLIKTRGQQVTLSCSPISGHRSVSWYQQTPGQGLQFLFEYFSETQRNKGNFPGRFSGRQFSNSRSEMNVSTLELGDSALYLCASSSVGGSGTSGTWYEQYFGPGTRLTVT.